Listed below are T cell receptor beta chains from one sample, sequenced in a study of PD-1 blockade in mismatch repair-deficient tumors. Sequencing used immunoSEQ multiplex PCR; TCRdb keeps in-frame clones, though not all of them. Of more than 40,000 clones in the sample, 78% are singletons; the top ten hold 3.3%. Sample: peripheral blood, taken 4 weeks after starting pembrolizumab. These receptors originate from an adult with mismatch repair-deficient cancer. Both conserved end residues are part of each CDR3. The order of the fields is V gene, CDR3 protein.

TRBV5-1,CASSLEQDTEAFF
TRBV9,CASRGQGPTYEQYF
TRBV9,CASSATGLAGGYNEQFF
TRBV19,CASTVNRGNLMNTEAFF
TRBV5-1,CASSWTSGSTDTQYF
TRBV9,CASSALGDSPTNEQFF
TRBV14,CASSQAGGYGYTF
TRBV5-1,CASSWDPDPSLRAFF
TRBV7-6,CASSSTSYEQYF
TRBV5-4,CASSSLAEITGELFF
TRBV6-1,CASSLWSADSYEQYF
TRBV18,CASSPGREQETQYF
TRBV9,CASSVETVSSYNEQFF
TRBV19,CASSPRTGGGTDTQYF
TRBV25-1,CASSDFRQETGELFF
TRBV5-1,CASSFRGEHREQFF
TRBV30,CAWRVFGYEQYF
TRBV9,CASSALTGGGEQYF
TRBV6-5,CASSARGRRVHEQYF
TRBV2,CASSETGEDTGELFF
TRBV9,CASSLRKDSYEQYF
TRBV21-1,CASSRCLGQGWYYGYTF
TRBV7-8,CASSLSGSSYEQYF
TRBV19,CASSTPLNTEAFF
TRBV27,CASSFSGRTYEQYF
TRBV9,CASSVVQGGQETQYF
TRBV2,CATASGRRIYGYTF
TRBV6-1,CASSPGPIFQPQHF
TRBV19,CASSTNYGYTF
TRBV19,CASSQPTADEKLFF
TRBV7-9,CASSLVNTGGGEQYF
TRBV5-8,CASSLGSGTYNEQFF
TRBV5-1,CASSLDSSYNEQFF
TRBV6-5,CASSYGTSLAHNEQFF
TRBV5-8,CASSLVGLAGAGELFF
TRBV5-1,CASSLVDSYNEQFF
TRBV5-5,CASSLDLGLRGNEKLFF
TRBV4-1,CASSQVDMGFTYNEQFF
TRBV5-1,CASSLAGVQEQFF
TRBV13,CASSGERAGGEQFF
TRBV5-5,CASSLDSGQAVSGNTIYF
TRBV7-9,CASSLRGETGELFF
TRBV19,CASSRLAGQGDTEAFF
TRBV7-2,CASSLQGTSGFDEQYF
TRBV6-7,CASSLFPREGSVAADTQYF
TRBV18,CASSSSVSYNEQFF